Here is one TCR beta chain with its context. This specimen belongs to a study of blood T cell repertoires in COVID-19. The overall study: In each case, the material was cDNA or gDNA derived from T cells, B-cell-depleted T cells, or PBMCs.

Study processing details: Using reference gene primer amplification, nucleated cell counts were estimated. TCRdb's table, derived via immunoSEQ multiplex PCR, lists solely in-frame clones and lacks some. D and trimming come from the DNA, and the V and J calls and clone size come from that table. This table holds around 350,000 clones, around 87% found once. The germline gives CDR1 LNHDA, CDR2 SQIVND (reference sequence). The V end lost 5 bases, the J end lost 0 bases, and 8 bases lay between the germline ends. This CDR3 is 14 amino acids long. This chain uses TRBV19 with TRBJ1-3, with D possibly being TRBD1 (6 bases). Material: peripheral blood. This TCR derives from a human donor in a cohort sampled during active COVID-19. As DNA, the CDR3 is TGTGCCAGTAGTGTGGACAGCTCTGGAAACACCATATATTTT. As protein: CASSVDSSGNTIYF.